This T cell receptor beta chain derives from a study of cytomegalovirus exposure and HLA in healthy donors. In the PCR, 60 Vbeta and 13 Jbeta primers were used. Here immunoSEQ multiplex PCR was the method, and the copy in TCRdb shows in-frame clones only, minus some. This repertoire shows 150,000 to 200,000 clones, 80% found once; its top ten account for 0.6% to 0.7%. CDR3 length: 16 residues. With 4 bases clipped from V and 6 bases from J, the junction kept 11 bases outside the gene matches. CDR1 is LNHDA, CDR2 SQIVND, per germline (reference sequence). Broader study findings: By a later analysis, the bulk of CMV-associated TCR beta chains appeared HLA-restricted. Listed as cytomegalovirus-associated were 150 or so TCR beta chains.

The donors comprised healthy bone marrow donors. Worth noting for this clone: What it binds is not known.

The source material was PBMCs. The sequence came from a boy aged 5-17 years in good health and CMV-seronegative. The chain is built from TRBV19 and TRBJ2-4; TRBD1 matches 8 bases. CDR3 bases: TGTGCCAGTAGTAAACGACAGGGGCAAGGGGGAAACATTCAGTACTTC. Residues: CASSKRQGQGGNIQYF.